Reported below is one T cell receptor (beta chain). As yet, its antigen is unknown. Researchers grouped second doses given at about 4 or about 12 weeks into one pool. Sequencing was performed with immunoSEQ multiplex PCR; in TCRdb, only in-frame clones are kept and a portion is missing. The sample has 150,000 to 200,000 clones, approximately 93% seen once. This entry is derived from a study of T cell responses to AZD1222 COVID-19 vaccine. CDR3 length: 15 amino acids. The germline V gene has CDR1 SGDLS and CDR2 YYNGEE. Between the trimmed V and J ends, which lost 1 base and 0 bases, there was a span of 8 bases. Study-wide points: All repertoire sampling was performed exclusively after the peak T cell response. Spike-specific TCR depth and breadth grew after two AZD1222 doses. Baseline testing showed seropositivity in only six AZD1222 recipients.

The TCR originated in an adult who received the AZD1222 COVID-19 vaccine. Sample: peripheral blood, taken 28 days after the second AZD1222 dose. J is TRBJ1-3 and V is TRBV9; possible D gene TRBD1, 6 bases. The CDR3, as DNA: TGTGCCAGCAGCGTACGACAGGACTCTGGAAACACCATATATTTT. It specifies CASSVRQDSGNTIYF.